A single sample is the source of the 4 T cell receptor beta chains below, sequenced in a study of CD8 T cells in ankylosing spondylitis. Study-level points and caveats: Typical of ankylosing spondylitis blood, it appeared, was a TCR beta motif of about eight highly homologous variants.

Antigen specificity for these receptors is unknown. TCRdb used MiXCR to reprocess the 5' RACE reads, holding one entry per CDR3 protein. Of approximately 540,000 distinct CDR3 sequences listed, roughly 13% are singletons. The sample taken for sequencing was blood, either unsorted or a sorted T cell fraction (not recorded which). All receptors derive from a male donor with ankylosing spondylitis.

This clonotype was seen a handful of times. The rearrangement uses TRBV20-1 and TRBJ2-3; D tentatively fits TRBD1 or TRBD2 (5 bases each). The V end lost 6 bases, the J end lost 0 bases, and 16 bases lay between the germline ends. Germline V gives CDR1 DFQATT, CDR2 SNEGSKA (reference sequence). The CDR3 totals 15 residues. The CDR3 region has the DNA TGCAGTGCGCATAGAGGGTGGGGGAGCACAGATACGCAGTATTTT. Translated, it gives CSAHRGWGSTDTQYF.

This clonotype showed up many times. The chain combines TRBV5-1 with TRBJ1-5, with D possibly TRBD1 on 5 matching bases. This CDR3 is 14 amino acids long. Germline V gene data show CDR1 as SGHRS and CDR2 as YFSETQ. Trimming took 4 bases from V and 3 from J, leaving 11 bases between them. The chain's CDR3 is CASSDGATNQPQHF. CDR3 DNA: TGCGCCAGCAGCGACGGGGCGACCAATCAGCCCCAGCATTTT. Together with reference TRBV5-1 and TRBJ1-5, the CDR3 gives the full variable domain: KAGVTQTPRYLIKTRGQQVTLSCSPISGHRSVSWYQQTPGQGLQFLFEYFSETQRNKGNFPGRFSGRQFSNSRSEMNVSTLELGDSALYLCASSDGATNQPQHFGDGTRLSIL.

At least ten counts were recorded for this clonotype. V and J are TRBV29-1 and TRBJ2-2, with D perhaps TRBD1 or TRBD2 (5 bases each). The CDR3 runs to 12 residues. Germline values: CDR1 SQVTM, CDR2 ANQGSEA. V was cut by 4 bases and J by 2 bases, with 5 bases left in between. CDR3 loop: CSVGDNTGELFF. CDR3 nucleotide sequence: TGCAGCGTTGGGGACAACACCGGGGAGCTGTTTTTT.

The rearrangement uses TRBV7-9 and TRBJ2-7; D may be TRBD2 (6 bases). Looked up from germline, CDR1 is SEHNR and CDR2 is FQNEAQ (reference sequence). The CDR3 is made up of 12 amino acids. The V gene lost 5 bases and the J gene lost 4 bases, with 9 bases spanning the gap. The CDR3 nucleotides read TGTGCCAGCAGCGTCGGAGGGTACGAGCAGTACGTC. Protein sequence: CASSVGGYEQYV.